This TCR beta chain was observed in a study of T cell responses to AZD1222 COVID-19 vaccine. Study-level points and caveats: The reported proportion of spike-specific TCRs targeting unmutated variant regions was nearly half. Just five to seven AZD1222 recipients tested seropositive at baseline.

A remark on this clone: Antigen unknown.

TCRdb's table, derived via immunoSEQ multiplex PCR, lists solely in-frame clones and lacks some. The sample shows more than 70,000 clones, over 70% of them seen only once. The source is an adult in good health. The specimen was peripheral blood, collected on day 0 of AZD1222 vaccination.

The CDR3 DNA reads TGTGCCAGCAGTTTTCAGCTAGCGGGGGTGGCGGAGCAGTTCTTC. Translation: CASSFQLAGVAEQFF. The chain couples TRBV27 to TRBJ2-1; 10 bases match TRBD2. The CDR3 spans 15 residues. Germline V gene data show CDR1 as MNHEY and CDR2 as SMNVEV (reference sequence). After removal of 3 bases from V and 10 bases from J, the junction contained 9 bases not matched to a gene.